This T cell receptor beta chain was captured by sequencing in a study of regulatory T cells in long-lasting Graves disease. Documented time point: newly diagnosed GD, antithyroid drugs for less than 3 months. RNA from PBMCs was the source of the TCR library. This clonotype appeared many times. Germline loops: CDR1 SNHLY, CDR2 FYNNEI. With 8 bases removed from V and 7 bases from J, the gap between germline ends came to 6 bases. The CDR3 totals 10 residues. Building of the TCR beta libraries involved iRepertoire HTBI primers and Arm-PCR of CDR3 regions. TCRdb reanalysed the multiplex PCR reads using MiXCR and keeps one entry per CDR3 protein. The data contain roughly 350,000 distinct CDR3 sequences, 15% to 20% of them singletons. These sequences were also reported in another study, on T cells in Graves' hyperthyroidism and ophthalmopathy. From that study: With the HTBI primer set, the TCR CDR3 went through a first round of RT-PCR.

The material sequenced was peripheral blood mononuclear cells (PBMCs), taken at new diagnosis, from a patient treated with antithyroid drugs. The receptor's source is a woman aged 18-29 years with Graves disease. The rearrangement links TRBV2 to TRBJ1-3, with D unresolved. CDR3 amino acids: CASSKNTIYF. The CDR3 DNA reads TGTGCCAGCTCTAAGAACACCATATATTTT.